These 8 T cell receptor beta chains were all obtained from the same sample, sequenced in a study of blood T cell repertoires in COVID-19. Assay: immunoSEQ multiplex PCR; the TCRdb copy retains only in-frame clones and omits some. This table has around 21,000 clones, about 87% appearing once. The sequencing sample was made of peripheral blood. These receptors all come from a woman of 80 years or more with active COVID-19.

The gene calls are TRBV10-3 and TRBJ1-1; possible D gene TRBD1, 5 bases. The CDR3 extends over 13 amino acids. CDR1 and CDR2 from the germline V gene are ENHRY and SYGVKD. The V end lost 7 bases, the J end lost 7 bases, and 16 bases lay between the germline ends. The CDR3 region has the DNA TGTGCCATCAAGGCAGGGTTCACCAGTGAAGCTTTCTTT. It specifies CAIKAGFTSEAFF.

V and J are TRBV20-1 and TRBJ1-1; D call uncertain. The CDR3 sequence is 11 residues long. The ends were cut back, 1 base at V and 7 bases at J, with 7 bases in the middle. CDR1 DFQATT and CDR2 SNEGSKA come from the germline V gene (reference sequence). CDR3 sequence reads: CSARGTGEAFF. As DNA, the CDR3 is TGCAGTGCTAGAGGCACGGGTGAAGCTTTCTTT.

The chain combines TRBV20-1 with TRBJ2-5; possibly TRBD1 for D (5 bases). This CDR3 spans 11 amino acids. Germline V gives CDR1 DFQATT, CDR2 SNEGSKA (reference sequence). V shed 3 bases and J shed 7 bases, with 9 bases lying between them. The CDR3, as DNA: TGCAGTGCTAGGACACAGGTGACCCAGTACTTC. It translates to CSARTQVTQYF.

This chain links TRBV5-6 with TRBJ2-5; 7 nucleotides agree with TRBD2. Germline CDR1 reads SGHDT; CDR2 reads YYEEEE. This CDR3 spans 17 amino acids. J was trimmed by 1 base and V by 0 bases; bases with no gene match: 9. CDR3 nucleotides: TGTGCCAGCAGCTTGGAATTATGGGGGGGTCTCCAAGAGACCCAGTACTTC. This encodes CASSLELWGGLQETQYF. The full variable domain, with the rest looked up from reference TRBV5-6 and TRBJ2-5, is DAGVTQSPTHLIKTRGQQVTLRCSPKSGHDTVSWYQQALGQGPQFIFQYYEEEERQRGNFPDRFSGHQFPNYSSELNVNALLLGDSALYLCASSLELWGGLQETQYFGPGTRLLVL.

This chain joins TRBV5-1 and TRBJ2-3; 8 bases fit TRBD1. Germline values: CDR1 SGHRS, CDR2 YFSETQ. The CDR3 extends over 15 amino acids. Losses at the gene ends were 4 bases for V and 0 bases for J; bases not matched to a gene: 4. The CDR3 protein is CASSPRTGSTDTQYF. CDR3 bases: TGCGCCAGCAGCCCCCGGACAGGGAGCACAGATACGCAGTATTTT.

V is TRBV9 and J is TRBJ2-3, with a possible D match to TRBD2 (6 bases). V dropped 7 bases and J dropped 4 bases, with 13 bases sitting between them. CDR3 length: 13 amino acids. Germline CDR1 reads SGDLS; CDR2 reads YYNGEE. The CDR3 region is CASRGREADTQYF. CDR3 nucleotides: TGTGCCAGCCGGGGCAGGGAGGCAGATACGCAGTATTTT.

The chain couples TRBV5-8 to TRBJ2-5; 8 nucleotides agree with TRBD1. With 4 bases clipped from V and 2 bases from J, the junction kept 4 bases outside the gene matches. The V gene's germline CDR1 is SGHTS and CDR2 YDEGEE. The CDR3 extends over 14 amino acids. DNA of the CDR3: TGTGCCAGCAGCCTCCGACAGGGGCAAGAGACCCAGTACTTC. Its translation is CASSLRQGQETQYF. Full variable domain (remainder filled in from reference TRBV5-8 and TRBJ2-5): EAGVTQSPTHLIKTRGQQATLRCSPISGHTSVYWYQQALGLGLQFLLWYDEGEERNRGNFPPRFSGRQFPNYSSELNVNALELEDSALYLCASSLRQGQETQYFGPGTRLLVL.

The chain uses TRBV20-1 and TRBJ1-4; unclear D gene. Germline V lookup: CDR1 DFQATT, CDR2 SNEGSKA (reference sequence). The CDR3 contains 14 residues. Trimming took 3 bases from V and 0 from J, leaving 8 bases between them. The CDR3 DNA sequence: TGCAGTGCTAGTGCAGGAACAACTAATGAAAAACTGTTTTTT. Translation: CSASAGTTNEKLFF.